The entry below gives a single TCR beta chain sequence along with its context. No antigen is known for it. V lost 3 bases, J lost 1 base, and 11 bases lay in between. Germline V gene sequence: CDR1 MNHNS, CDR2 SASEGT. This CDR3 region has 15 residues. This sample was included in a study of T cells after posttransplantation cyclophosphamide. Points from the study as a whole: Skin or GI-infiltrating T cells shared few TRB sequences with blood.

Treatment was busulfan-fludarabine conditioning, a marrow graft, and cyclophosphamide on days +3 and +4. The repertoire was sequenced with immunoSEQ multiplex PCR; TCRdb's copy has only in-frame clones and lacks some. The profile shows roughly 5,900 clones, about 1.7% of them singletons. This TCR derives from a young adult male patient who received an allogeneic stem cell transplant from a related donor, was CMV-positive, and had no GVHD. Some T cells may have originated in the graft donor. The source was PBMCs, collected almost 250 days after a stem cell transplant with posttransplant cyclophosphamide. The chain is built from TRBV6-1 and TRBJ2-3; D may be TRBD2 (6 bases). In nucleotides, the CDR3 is TGTGCCAGCAGTGACCCACTAGCACGCACAGATACGCAGTATTTT. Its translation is CASSDPLARTDTQYF.